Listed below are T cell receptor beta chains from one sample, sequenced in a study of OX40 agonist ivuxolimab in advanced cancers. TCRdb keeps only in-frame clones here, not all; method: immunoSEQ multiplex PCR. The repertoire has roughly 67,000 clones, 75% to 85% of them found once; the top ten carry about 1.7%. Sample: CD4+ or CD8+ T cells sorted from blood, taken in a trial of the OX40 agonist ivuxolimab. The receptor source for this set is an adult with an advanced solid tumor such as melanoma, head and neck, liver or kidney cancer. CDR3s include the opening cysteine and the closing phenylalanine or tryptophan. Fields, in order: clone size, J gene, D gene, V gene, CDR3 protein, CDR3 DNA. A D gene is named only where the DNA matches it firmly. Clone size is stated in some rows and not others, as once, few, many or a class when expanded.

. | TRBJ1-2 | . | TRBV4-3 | CASSQDKRANYGYTF | TGCGCCAGCAGCCAAGATAAGCGAGCTAACTATGGCTACACCTTC
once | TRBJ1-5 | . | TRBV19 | CASSRGEAQYSNQPQHF | TGTGCCAGTAGCCGCGGGGAGGCCCAATACAGCAATCAGCCCCAGCATTTT
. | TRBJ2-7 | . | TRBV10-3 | CAISEPGDRNEQYF | TGTGCCATCAGTGAGCCCGGCGACAGGAACGAGCAGTACTTC
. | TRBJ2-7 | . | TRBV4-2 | CASSQVDSYEQYF | TGTGCCAGCAGCCAAGTGGACTCCTACGAGCAGTACTTC
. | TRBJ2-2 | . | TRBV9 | CASSVGPDPGELFF | TGTGCCAGCAGCGTAGGGCCGGATCCCGGGGAGCTGTTTTTT
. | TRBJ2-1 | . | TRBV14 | CASSQEWQGSYNEQFF | TGTGCCAGCAGCCAAGAATGGCAGGGTTCGTACAATGAGCAGTTCTTC
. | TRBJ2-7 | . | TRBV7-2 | CASSPRLAAYEQYF | TGTGCCAGCAGCCCCCGGCTAGCAGCTTACGAGCAGTACTTC
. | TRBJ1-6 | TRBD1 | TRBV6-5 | CASRSGTGVHSPLHF | TGTGCCAGCAGATCCGGGACAGGGGTACACTCACCCCTCCACTTT
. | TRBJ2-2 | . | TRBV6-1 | CASSALGEGELFF | TGTGCCAGCAGTGCCCTCGGGGAGGGGGAGCTGTTTTTT
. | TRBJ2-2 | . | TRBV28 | CASSLRASDGKLFF | TGTGCCAGCAGTTTACGGGCCTCTGACGGGAAGCTGTTTTTT
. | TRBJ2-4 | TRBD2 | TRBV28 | CASSFQREQDGAKNIQYF | TGTGCCAGCAGTTTCCAGCGGGAGCAGGATGGGGCCAAAAACATTCAGTACTTC
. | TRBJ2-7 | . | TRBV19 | CASSRSPRAGYEQYF | TGTGCCAGTAGCCGGAGTCCGAGGGCTGGGTACGAGCAGTACTTC
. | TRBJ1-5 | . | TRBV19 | CASSIVAGYSNQPQHF | TGTGCCAGTAGTATAGTGGCAGGCTATAGCAATCAGCCCCAGCATTTT
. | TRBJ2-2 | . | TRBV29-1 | CSVGGDENTGELFF | TGCAGCGTTGGAGGGGATGAGAACACCGGGGAGCTGTTTTTT
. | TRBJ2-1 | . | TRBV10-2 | CASPGGCFPHYNEQFF | TGCGCCAGCCCTGGGGGCTGTTTTCCCCACTACAATGAGCAGTTCTTC
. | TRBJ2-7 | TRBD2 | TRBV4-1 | CASSQERKSGRFISYEQYF | TGCGCCAGCAGCCAAGAGAGAAAAAGCGGGAGGTTCATCTCCTACGAGCAGTACTTC
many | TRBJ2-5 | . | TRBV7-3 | CASSLVPESVETQYF | TGTGCCAGCAGCTTGGTACCGGAATCAGTAGAGACCCAGTACTTC
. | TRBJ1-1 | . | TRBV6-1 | CASSEQVNTEAFF | TGTGCCAGCAGTGAACAGGTGAACACTGAAGCTTTCTTT
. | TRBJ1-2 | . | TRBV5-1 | CASSSDSRYGYTF | TGCGCCAGCAGCTCGGACAGCCGCTATGGCTACACCTTC
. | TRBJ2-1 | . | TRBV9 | CASSVERDPYNEQFF | TGTGCCAGCAGCGTAGAGAGGGACCCCTACAATGAGCAGTTCTTC
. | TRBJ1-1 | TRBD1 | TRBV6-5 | CATPWGGGKCTEAFF | TGTGCCACTCCGTGGGGAGGGGGCAAGTGCACTGAAGCTTTCTTT
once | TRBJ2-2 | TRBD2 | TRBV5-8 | CASELRVAGDTGELFF | TGTGCCAGCGAGCTTCGAGTAGCGGGAGACACCGGGGAGCTGTTTTTT
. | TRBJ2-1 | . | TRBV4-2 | CASSQRADNEQFF | TGTGCCAGCAGCCAAAGGGCAGACAATGAGCAGTTCTTC
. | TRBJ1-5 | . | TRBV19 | CASSIVASNQPQHF | TGTGCCAGTAGTATAGTAGCTAGCAATCAGCCCCAGCATTTT
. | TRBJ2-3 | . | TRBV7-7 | CASSLAQGDTQYF | TGTGCTAGCAGCTTAGCTCAGGGGGATACGCAGTATTTT
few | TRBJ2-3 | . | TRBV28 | CASSPPSGITDTQYF | TGTGCCAGCAGTCCCCCCTCAGGAATCACAGATACGCAGTATTTT